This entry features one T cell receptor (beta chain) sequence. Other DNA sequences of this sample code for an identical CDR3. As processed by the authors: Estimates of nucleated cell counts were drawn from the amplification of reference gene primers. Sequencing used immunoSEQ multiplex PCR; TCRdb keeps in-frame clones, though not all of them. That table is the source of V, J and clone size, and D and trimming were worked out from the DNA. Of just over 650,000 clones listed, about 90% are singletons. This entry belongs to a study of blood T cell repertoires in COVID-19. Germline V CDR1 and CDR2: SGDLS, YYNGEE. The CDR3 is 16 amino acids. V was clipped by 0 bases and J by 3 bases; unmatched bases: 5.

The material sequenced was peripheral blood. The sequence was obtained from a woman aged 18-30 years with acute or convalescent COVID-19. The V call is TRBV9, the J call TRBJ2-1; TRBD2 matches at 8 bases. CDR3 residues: CASSVVGGGLYNEQFF. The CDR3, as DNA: TGTGCCAGCAGCGTAGTGGGCGGGGGGCTCTACAATGAGCAGTTCTTC.